Each of the 30 T cell receptor beta chains below was sequenced from the same sample in a study of immune heterogeneity within non-small cell lung tumors. Samples each supplied about 650 ng of bulk tumor genomic DNA as template. While surgery was under way, several biopsies spaced far apart were taken per primary tumor. Untreated, newly diagnosed non-small cell lung cancer patients underwent curative surgery. Multiplex PCR (32 V and 13 J primers) was used to amplify the TCR beta CDR3. Each CDR3 protein gets one entry after TCRdb re-called the multiplex PCR reads with MiXCR. This table holds 10,000 or so distinct CDR3 sequences, around 27% found once. Sequencing was performed on lung tumor tissue. The receptors were gathered from a woman in her fifties or sixties with non-small cell lung cancer.

This clonotype is medium-sized. The V and J genes are TRBV6-1 and TRBJ1-3, with TRBD1 identical over 12 bases. With 2 bases clipped from V and 4 bases from J, the junction kept 9 bases outside the gene matches. CDR1 and CDR2 from the germline V gene are MNHNS and SASEGT. The CDR3 runs 18 residues. CDR3 sequence: CASSETFGTGGLGNTIYF. Here the CDR3 DNA reads TGTGCCAGCAGTGAAACGTTCGGGACAGGGGGCCTCGGAAACACCATATATTTT.

This clonotype was counted many times. This sequence joins TRBV7-9 and TRBJ2-3; no clear D gene. The CDR3 has 14 residues. Per germline, CDR1 SEHNR and CDR2 FQNEAQ (reference sequence). V was cut by 1 base and J by 6 bases, with 11 bases left in between. For the CDR3, the DNA is TGTGCCAGCAGCTTAGGGCAGCGTAAGGATACGCAGTATTTT. Residues: CASSLGQRKDTQYF.

V usage is TRBV12-3 or TRBV12-4 and J usage is TRBJ1-3, with D unresolved. This CDR3 has 15 residues. The V and J ends lost 5 bases and 0 bases respectively, with 11 bases between them. CDR3 coding DNA: TGTGCCAGCAGTGCCGCTGTAAACTCTGGAAACACCATATATTTT. Its protein is CASSAAVNSGNTIYF.

This clonotype occurred a few times. A much larger clone lies one base from this, so it may be a read error. The chain has TRBV11-1 and TRBJ1-2; the D gene is possibly TRBD1 (6 bases). The CDR3 extends over 14 amino acids. Germline loops: CDR1 SGHAT, CDR2 FQDESV (reference sequence). CDR3: CASSLVGQNYVYTF. CDR3 in DNA: TGTGCCAGCAGCTTAGTTGGACAGAACTATGTCTACACCTTC.

By its share, this clonotype is medium-sized. The chain combines TRBV28 with TRBJ1-2; TRBD1 aligns across 12 bases. V shed 2 bases, J shed 4 bases, and the junction held 2 bases outside the gene matches. The CDR3 runs 15 residues. Germline V gives CDR1 MDHEN, CDR2 SYDVKM. The CDR3 DNA follows: TGTGCCAGCAGTTTAATGGGACAGGGGGCCTATGGCTACACCTTC. Translated, it gives CASSLMGQGAYGYTF.

This chain joins TRBV20-1 and TRBJ1-2; D unresolved. CDR3 length equals 15 residues. The V end lost 6 bases, the J end lost 0 bases, and 17 bases lay between the germline ends. Germline CDR1 DFQATT, CDR2 SNEGSKA (reference sequence). The CDR3 DNA is TGCAGTGCCGTCCTGGACCAAGGGACTAACTATGGCTACACCTTC. Residues: CSAVLDQGTNYGYTF.

Comments on this clonotype: This is likely a read error, given that the CDR3 carries no conserved phenylalanine or tryptophan at its end. The rearrangement links TRBV4-2 to TRBJ1-3; 7 nucleotides line up with TRBD1. Germline V gene data show CDR1 as LGHNA and CDR2 as YNFKEQ. The CDR3 has 15 residues. The V gene end was trimmed by 0 bases and the J gene end by 4 bases; junction bases not matched to a gene: 3. CDR3 amino acids: CASSQEDRAGNTIYL. CDR3 DNA sequence: TGTGCCAGCAGCCAAGAAGACAGGGCGGGAAACACCATATATCTT.

There are many counts of this clonotype. The V and J genes are TRBV5-5 and TRBJ1-1; D perhaps matches TRBD1 (5 bases). Trimming stripped 5 bases from V and 1 base from J, with 9 bases between. From germline, CDR1 is SGHKS and CDR2 YYEKEE (reference sequence). CDR3 size: 13 residues. For the CDR3, the DNA is TGTGCCAGCAGTGGGGGGGGGAACACTGAAGCTTTCTTT. Its translation is CASSGGGNTEAFF.

V is TRBV9 and J is TRBJ2-1; D is uncertain. Trimming removed 4 bases from V and 3 bases from J, with 14 bases in between. CDR3 size: 15 residues. Looked up from germline, CDR1 is SGDLS and CDR2 is YYNGEE. In nucleotides, the CDR3 is TGTGCCAGCAGCTCCCCCGGACGGTACTACAATGAGCAGTTCTTC. Amino acids: CASSSPGRYYNEQFF.

J is TRBJ2-1 and V is TRBV20-1; weak D call: TRBD2 (5 bases). Germline V CDR1 and CDR2: DFQATT, SNEGSKA (reference sequence). V was clipped by 0 bases and J by 3 bases, with 15 bases between them. The CDR3 is made up of 16 amino acids. The CDR3: CSARDSDPRLYNEQFF. CDR3 nucleotides: TGCAGTGCTAGAGATAGCGACCCCAGACTCTACAATGAGCAGTTCTTC.

This clonotype turned up a few times. This chain joins TRBV29-1 and TRBJ2-7; D possibly corresponds to TRBD2 (5 bases). V was shortened by 4 bases and J by 4 bases, with 8 bases between the two germline ends. The CDR3 contains 11 residues. Germline CDR1 is SQVTM and CDR2 is ANQGSEA. The DNA for the CDR3 is TGCAGCGTTGGCGGGTTTTACGAGCAGTACTTC. The encoded protein is CSVGGFYEQYF.

This clonotype was counted many times. The J gene is TRBJ1-4, the V gene TRBV27; 9 bases fit TRBD1. The CDR3 covers 14 residues. CDR1 is MNHEY and CDR2 is SMNVEV in the germline V gene (reference sequence). After removal of 8 bases from V and 4 bases from J, the junction contained 5 bases not matched to a gene. CDR3 in amino acids: CASGPGQGNEKLFF. In DNA, the CDR3 is TGTGCCAGCGGACCGGGACAGGGTAATGAAAAACTGTTTTTT.

The rearrangement joins TRBV15 to TRBJ2-5; possibly TRBD1 or TRBD2 for D (5 bases each). Trimming cost V 2 bases and J 1 base, with 17 bases left between them. CDR1 and CDR2 (germline): LNHNV, YYDKDF (reference sequence). The CDR3 loop spans 17 amino acids. CDR3 nucleotides: TGTGCCACCAGCAGACGCCGACCGGGACGGAGCCAAGAGACCCAGTACTTC. Amino acid sequence: CATSRRRPGRSQETQYF.

The chain employs TRBV5-1 and TRBJ2-1; a possible D gene is TRBD1 (6 bases). Trimming took 3 bases from V and 2 from J, leaving 9 bases between them. This CDR3 contains 14 residues. In germline, CDR1 is SGHRS, CDR2 YFSETQ. The CDR3 reads CASSSRGPYNEQFF. CDR3 coding DNA: TGCGCCAGCAGCTCCAGGGGTCCCTACAATGAGCAGTTCTTC.

This clonotype has at least ten counts. The chain has TRBV6-5 and TRBJ2-1, with TRBD2 as a possible D gene (7 bases). The germline V gene has CDR1 MNHEY and CDR2 SVGAGI. The CDR3 spans 17 residues. Trimming pared 0 bases from V and 0 bases from J, leaving 12 bases between. As DNA, the CDR3 is TGTGCCAGCAGTTACTCGCGGGGGCCATCCTCCTACAATGAGCAGTTCTTC. It translates to CASSYSRGPSSYNEQFF.

This clonotype was recorded a few times. This may stem from a read error, because a much larger clone lies one nucleotide away. The chain employs TRBV2 and TRBJ1-6; weak D call: TRBD1 (5 bases). V was pared by 11 bases and J by 9 bases, with 23 bases between. The V gene's germline CDR1 is SNHLY and CDR2 FYNNEI. The CDR3 runs to 15 residues. The CDR3 bases are TGTGCCTGCCAATCCGGGGGTCCCCTTCGTTCACCCCTCCACTTT. It yields the protein CACQSGGPLRSPLHF.

For this clonotype: Since a much larger clone is just one base distant, this may be a read error. The chain carries TRBV5-8 and TRBJ2-7; D might be TRBD2 (6 bases). The V end lost 5 bases, the J end lost 5 bases, and 11 bases lay between the germline ends. The CDR3 contains 12 residues. Germline V gene lookup returns CDR1 SGHTS and CDR2 YDEGEE. CDR3 amino acids: CASRPRRDEQYF. The CDR3 DNA follows: TGTGCCAGCAGACCTCGGAGGGACGAGCAGTACTTC. Supplemented by reference TRBV5-8 and TRBJ2-7, the full variable domain reads EAGVTQSPTHLIKTRGQQATLRCSPISGHTSVYWYQQALGLGLQFLLWYDEGEERNRGNFPPRFSGRQFPNYSSELNVNALELEDSALYLCASRPRRDEQYFGPGTRLTVT.

The chain joins TRBV10-3 to TRBJ2-3, with 7 bases aligning to TRBD2. J was trimmed by 3 bases and V by 3 bases; bases with no gene match: 9. The CDR3 is 16 amino acids. Germline CDR1 and CDR2: ENHRY and SYGVKD. Written as DNA, the CDR3 is TGTGCCATCAGTGAACCCGGGGCGGGAGCTACAGATACGCAGTATTTT. Its translation: CAISEPGAGATDTQYF.

This clonotype was counted ten times or more. The CDR3 loop reads CASSYGTSNQPQHF. CDR3 in DNA: TGTGCCAGCAGTTACGGGACCAGCAATCAGCCCCAGCATTTT. The gene calls are TRBV12-3 or TRBV12-4 and TRBJ1-5, with a weak D call TRBD1 (5 bases). This CDR3 has 14 residues. The ends were cut back, 4 bases at V and 1 base at J, with 8 bases in the middle.

This clonotype is medium-sized (0.01 to 0.1%). The chain recombines TRBV28 with TRBJ2-1; 8 nucleotides line up with TRBD1. This CDR3 spans 16 amino acids. Germline V gene data show CDR1 as MDHEN and CDR2 as SYDVKM. V trimming: 3 bases; J trimming: 5 bases; junction bases outside the gene matches: 9. CDR3 in amino acids: CASSFWRQGKNNEQFF. The DNA for the CDR3 is TGTGCCAGCAGTTTCTGGAGACAGGGGAAAAACAATGAGCAGTTCTTC.

V is TRBV20-1 and J is TRBJ1-2, with 7 bases that match TRBD1. CDR1 is DFQATT and CDR2 is SNEGSKA in the germline V gene (reference sequence). CDR3 size: 12 residues. V lost 5 bases and J lost 3; bases outside the gene matches: 3. The CDR3 coding sequence is TGCAGTGCTTTAGGGGGCGACTATGGCTACACCTTC. This sequence encodes CSALGGDYGYTF.

This clonotype has at least ten counts. This chain uses TRBV6-1 with TRBJ1-5; TRBD1 aligns across 8 bases. The CDR3 runs 13 residues. The germline CDR1 and CDR2 sequences are MNHNS and SASEGT. V shed 5 bases and J 7 bases; nucleotides not matched to a gene: 4. The CDR3 is CASSTGGGQPQHF. The CDR3 bases are TGTGCCAGCAGTACAGGGGGAGGGCAGCCCCAGCATTTT.

V is TRBV19 and J is TRBJ1-1; a possible D gene is TRBD1 (6 bases). This CDR3 region has 14 residues. V was shortened by 3 bases and J by 3 bases, with 11 bases between the two germline ends. Germline CDR1 and CDR2: LNHDA and SQIVND (reference sequence). CDR3 in DNA: TGTGCCAGTAGTATCGGGGGGGCTGACACTGAAGCTTTCTTT. Amino acids: CASSIGGADTEAFF.

This clonotype was detected many times. This rearrangement joins TRBV2 to TRBJ1-5; unclear D gene. Germline CDR1 SNHLY, CDR2 FYNNEI. The CDR3 spans 15 residues. The V end was cut by 5 bases, the J end by 0 bases, with 11 bases between. The CDR3 DNA sequence: TGTGCCAGCAGTTCTAACGGAGCTAGCAATCAGCCCCAGCATTTT. Protein: CASSSNGASNQPQHF.

This clonotype is medium-sized by share. The chain joins TRBV19 to TRBJ1-5, with 9 bases lining up with TRBD1. V gave up 10 bases and J gave up 5 bases; unmatched junction bases: 12. There are 15 residues in the CDR3. From germline, CDR1 is LNHDA and CDR2 SQIVND (reference sequence). The CDR3 loop reads CATALRDRVDQPQHF. Here the CDR3 DNA reads TGTGCCACCGCCCTCAGGGACAGGGTGGATCAGCCCCAGCATTTT.

This clonotype came up many times. The V call is TRBV25-1, the J call TRBJ2-7; 8 nucleotides agree with TRBD2. The CDR3 is made up of 16 amino acids. With V trimmed by 1 base and J by 1 base, 6 bases remained unmatched. Germline V gene data show CDR1 as MGHDK and CDR2 as SYGVNS. CDR3 residues: CASSEFTGGPSYEQYF. The CDR3 DNA reads TGTGCCAGCAGTGAATTCACGGGAGGGCCTTCCTACGAGCAGTACTTC.

This chain joins TRBV6-1 and TRBJ2-5; a weak D match, TRBD1 (7 bases). V lost 6 bases to trimming and J lost 5 bases, with 13 bases between them. Germline CDR1 is MNHNS and CDR2 is SASEGT. The CDR3 contains 13 residues. The CDR3 sequence: CASSLRGRETQYF. The CDR3 DNA follows: TGTGCCAGCAGCCTCAGGGGGAGGGAGACCCAGTACTTC.

As concerns this clonotype: With a much larger clone just one base away, this may be a read error. The chain employs TRBV6-1 and TRBJ2-1; the D gene is possibly TRBD2 (6 bases). The CDR3 runs 14 residues. V was clipped by 7 bases and J by 13 bases, with 23 bases between them. Germline loops: CDR1 MNHNS, CDR2 SASEGT. In DNA, the CDR3 is TGTGCCAGCAATCTGGGGAGGCAGGAAAGGGTTCAGTTCTTC. This sequence encodes CASNLGRQERVQFF.

Note on this clonotype: This clone may be a read error of a much larger clone one base away. This rearrangement joins TRBV20-1 to TRBJ2-7; maybe TRBD1 (5 bases). The CDR3 runs 11 residues. Germline values: CDR1 DFQATT, CDR2 SNEGSKA (reference sequence). This chain's CDR3 is CSTVGAYQQYF. The CDR3 nucleotides are TGCAGTACAGTAGGGGCCTACCAGCAGTACTTC.

This clonotype was observed at least ten times. CDR3 DNA: TGTGCCAGCAGCTCAGAGCGGGGCATTCAGTACTTC. It translates to CASSSERGIQYF. The chain joins TRBV11-1 to TRBJ2-4; 7 bases are shared with TRBD2. J was trimmed by 9 bases and V by 4 bases; bases with no gene match: 3. Germline CDR1 and CDR2: SGHAT and FQDESV (reference sequence). This CDR3 contains 12 residues. The whole variable domain, remainder taken from reference TRBV11-1 and TRBJ2-4, is EAEVAQSPRYKITEKSQAVAFWCDPISGHATLYWYRQILGQGPELLVQFQDESVVDDSQLPKDRFSAERLKGVDSTLKIQPAELGDSAMYLCASSSERGIQYFGAGTRLSVL.